Listed below are T cell receptor beta chains from one sample, sequenced in a study of blood T cell repertoires in COVID-19. The method was immunoSEQ multiplex PCR; TCRdb's version includes in-frame clones alone and lacks a portion of them. The table has 310,000 or so clones, about 91% seen once. Sequenced: PBMCs or T cells enriched from blood (not recorded which). The receptors come from a woman younger than 30 who had recovered from COVID-19. Both conserved end residues are part of each CDR3. The D gene is left open where the match is weak. Clone size is not always given. Where it is, it says once, few, many or a class for expanded clones.

size,J,D,V,CDR3,DNA
-,TRBJ1-4,-,TRBV2,CASSFTGLSEKLFF,TGTGCCAGCAGTTTTACAGGGTTGTCTGAAAAACTGTTTTTT
-,TRBJ2-3,-,TRBV25-1,CASTNSGGREDTQYF,TGTGCCAGCACCAATAGCGGAGGAAGAGAAGATACGCAGTATTTT
-,TRBJ2-3,TRBD2,TRBV3-1/TRBV3-2,CASSQELRGRGTDTQYF,TGTGCCAGCAGCCAAGAGTTAAGAGGGAGGGGAACAGATACGCAGTATTTT
-,TRBJ2-3,-,TRBV18,CASSPRDTRTDTQYF,TGTGCCAGCTCACCAAGGGACACCCGCACAGATACGCAGTATTTT
-,TRBJ1-1,-,TRBV19,CASSSTGGTEAFF,TGTGCCAGTAGTAGCACAGGTGGAACTGAAGCTTTCTTT
-,TRBJ1-2,TRBD1,TRBV9,CASSADRGFYGYTF,TGTGCCAGCAGCGCAGACAGGGGGTTCTATGGCTACACCTTC
-,TRBJ2-2,-,TRBV25-1,CASSVTGSSGELFF,TGTGCCAGCAGTGTCACCGGGTCGTCCGGGGAGCTGTTTTTT
-,TRBJ2-1,-,TRBV24-1,CATTRANYNEQFF,TGTGCCACCACCAGGGCGAACTACAATGAGCAGTTCTTC
-,TRBJ2-1,-,TRBV7-2,CASSLGQGLRNEQFF,TGTGCCAGCAGCTTAGGGCAGGGGCTCCGCAATGAGCAGTTCTTC
-,TRBJ2-7,TRBD2,TRBV28,CASSFGGGPYEQYF,TGTGCCAGCAGTTTCGGGGGGGGCCCCTACGAGCAGTACTTC
-,TRBJ2-1,-,TRBV27,CASSFAGREGGYNEQFF,TGTGCCAGCAGTTTTGCGGGCAGGGAAGGGGGATACAATGAGCAGTTCTTC
few,TRBJ2-2,TRBD2,TRBV18,CASSPNAAGTNTGELFF,TGTGCCAGCTCACCCAACGCAGCGGGGACGAACACCGGGGAGCTGTTTTTT
-,TRBJ1-6,-,TRBV15,CATSRERRTDHYNSPLHF,TGTGCCACCAGCAGAGAGAGGCGGACAGATCACTATAATTCACCCCTCCACTTT
-,TRBJ1-5,TRBD1,TRBV25-1,CASGDRSNQPQHF,TGTGCCAGTGGGGACAGAAGCAATCAGCCCCAGCATTTT
-,TRBJ1-1,-,TRBV5-6,CASSLQGRGAFF,TGTGCCAGCAGCTTACAGGGTAGAGGTGCTTTCTTT